The 10 T cell receptor beta chains given below trace back to one sample, sequenced in a study of CD8 T cells in Susac syndrome. With random hexamers, reverse transcription was performed on 0.5 to 1 ug of RNA. One entry per CDR3 protein results from TCRdb running MiXCR on the immunoSEQ multiplex PCR reads. Among 120,000 or so distinct CDR3 sequences listed, nearly 96% were seen once. Material: CD4+ T cells from PBMCs. The source is a human donor with Susac syndrome.

J is TRBJ2-5 and V is TRBV3-1, with D tentatively TRBD1 (8 bases). There are 14 residues in the CDR3. Germline CDR1 is LGHDT and CDR2 is YNNKEL (reference sequence). The V and J ends lost 3 bases and 5 bases respectively, with 13 bases between them. CDR3 sequence reads: CASSQLQGGETQYF. The CDR3 DNA reads as TGTGCCAGCAGCCAGCTACAGGGGGGGGAGACCCAGTACTTC.

This chain links TRBV28 with TRBJ2-7, with a possible D match to TRBD2 (5 bases). The CDR3 sequence is 12 residues long. Germline V gene sequence: CDR1 MDHEN, CDR2 SYDVKM. The V end was cut by 7 bases, the J end by 0 bases, with 7 bases between. The chain's CDR3 is CASIGSSYEQYF. The CDR3 region has the DNA TGTGCCAGCATAGGGAGCTCCTACGAGCAGTACTTC.

V and J are TRBV10-3 and TRBJ2-3; D gene ambiguous. V was trimmed by 6 bases and J by 0 bases, leaving 4 bases between them. The CDR3 runs to 12 residues. Germline V gene lookup returns CDR1 ENHRY and CDR2 SYGVKD. The CDR3 loop reads CAISQSTDTQYF. CDR3 sequence (DNA): TGTGCCATCAGCCAAAGCACAGATACGCAGTATTTT.

CDR3 amino acids: CAIPPPGTGSYGYTF. The CDR3 coding sequence is TGTGCCATACCCCCCCCCGGGACAGGGAGCTATGGCTACACCTTC. This chain connects TRBV7-9 to TRBJ1-2; 9 nucleotides line up with TRBD1. CDR1 and CDR2 from the germline V gene are SEHNR and FQNEAQ (reference sequence). V lost 10 bases and J lost 4; bases outside the gene matches: 13. This CDR3 has 15 residues.

The chain has TRBV20-1 and TRBJ1-3; D is perhaps TRBD1 (6 bases). Germline CDR1 reads DFQATT; CDR2 reads SNEGSKA (reference sequence). V gave up 2 bases and J gave up 0 bases, with 11 bases separating them. The length of the CDR3 is 15 residues. The chain's CDR3 is CSARKGGGSGNTIYF. The CDR3 region has the DNA TGCAGTGCTAGAAAGGGGGGCGGCTCTGGAAACACCATATATTTT.

This clonotype was detected only once. The V gene is TRBV6-5, the J gene TRBJ1-4, with a possible D match to TRBD1 (5 bases). The germline V gene encodes CDR1 MNHEY and CDR2 SVGAGI. V was cut by 6 bases and J by 0 bases, with 8 bases left in between. The CDR3 spans 14 residues. CDR3 DNA: TGTGCCAGCAGGACAGATACAACTAATGAAAAACTGTTTTTT. It codes for CASRTDTTNEKLFF.

The chain carries TRBV20-1 and TRBJ2-1, with 13 nucleotides matching TRBD2. The CDR3 spans 16 residues. Germline V gene lookup returns CDR1 DFQATT and CDR2 SNEGSKA (reference sequence). Trimming took 4 bases from V and 7 from J; bases not matched to a gene: 10. The CDR3 region has the DNA TGCAGTGCTACCGGGACTAGCGGGGCGGCAGGGAATGAGCAGTTCTTC. It encodes CSATGTSGAAGNEQFF.

The rearrangement uses TRBV2 and TRBJ1-1; D uncertain. V lost 7 bases to trimming and J lost 0 bases, with 15 bases between them. This CDR3 is built from 15 residues. Germline CDR1 SNHLY, CDR2 FYNNEI. This CDR3 reads CASMARDPMNTEAFF. Written as DNA, the CDR3 is TGTGCCAGCATGGCCCGGGATCCCATGAACACTGAAGCTTTCTTT.

The count of this clonotype is one. The chain combines TRBV5-1 with TRBJ1-1, with D perhaps matching TRBD1 (6 bases). Trimming cost V 1 base and J 1 base, with 11 bases left between them. The V gene's germline CDR1 is SGHRS and CDR2 YFSETQ. The CDR3 contains 15 residues. The CDR3 DNA sequence: TGCGCCAGCAGCTTGAGGGACACCCCGAACACTGAAGCTTTCTTT. As protein: CASSLRDTPNTEAFF.

The chain combines TRBV7-2 with TRBJ2-5; D not resolved. Per the germline V gene, CDR1 is SGHTA and CDR2 is FQGNSA. The CDR3 is 13 residues long. V gave up 2 bases and J gave up 5 bases, with 9 bases separating them. Here the CDR3 DNA reads TGTGCCAGCAGCTTAAGCCCAGCTGAGACCCAGTACTTC. Its translation is CASSLSPAETQYF.